This TCR beta chain appears in the sequencing data of a study of blood T cell repertoires in COVID-19. In the study overall: Both acute and convalescent COVID-19 samples were obtained from the United States, Italy and Spain. The analysed material was cDNA or gDNA that came from T cells, B-cell-depleted T cells, or PBMCs.

This clone came up a few times. Generated by immunoSEQ multiplex PCR, the TCRdb table keeps only in-frame clones and is missing some. The sample holds about 160,000 clones, 75% to 90% seen once. The CDR3 has 14 amino acids. The germline CDR1 and CDR2 sequences are SGHAT and FQNNGV. Trimming took off 2 bases at V and 1 base at J, with 9 bases between the two ends. The sequenced material came from peripheral blood. This chain connects TRBV11-2 to TRBJ2-7; weak D call: TRBD1 (5 bases). The TCR was taken from a man aged 18-30 years with COVID-19, enrolled during active disease. The CDR3 DNA follows: TGTGCCAGCAGCTTAAGCAGGGCTTCCTACGAGCAGTACTTC. It encodes CASSLSRASYEQYF.